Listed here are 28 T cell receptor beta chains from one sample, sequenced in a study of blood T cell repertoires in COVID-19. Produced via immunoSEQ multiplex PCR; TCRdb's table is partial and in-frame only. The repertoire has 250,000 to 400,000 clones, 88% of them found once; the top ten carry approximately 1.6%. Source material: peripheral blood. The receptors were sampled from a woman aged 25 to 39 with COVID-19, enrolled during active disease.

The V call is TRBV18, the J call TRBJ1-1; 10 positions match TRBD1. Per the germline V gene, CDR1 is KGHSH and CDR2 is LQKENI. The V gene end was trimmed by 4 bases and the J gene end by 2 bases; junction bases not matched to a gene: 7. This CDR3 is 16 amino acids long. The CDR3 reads CASSLGQGGTNTEAFF. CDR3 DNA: TGTGCCAGCTCACTTGGACAGGGGGGGACCAACACTGAAGCTTTCTTT.

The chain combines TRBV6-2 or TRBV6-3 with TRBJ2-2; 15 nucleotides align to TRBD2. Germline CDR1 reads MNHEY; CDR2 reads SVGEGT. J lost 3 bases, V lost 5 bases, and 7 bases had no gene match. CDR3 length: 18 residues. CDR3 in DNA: TGTGCCAGCAGTCTAGGACTAGCGGGGGGGTTCTACACCGGGGAGCTGTTTTTT. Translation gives CASSLGLAGGFYTGELFF.

This CDR3 reads CASSPGTGEILFYEQYV. The DNA for the CDR3 is TGCGCCAGCAGCCCCGGGACAGGAGAGATCCTTTTCTACGAGCAGTACGTC. This chain uses TRBV5-1 with TRBJ2-7; 8 bases fit TRBD1. The CDR3 runs to 17 residues. J lost 3 bases, V lost 4 bases, and 15 bases had no gene match. The germline V gene has CDR1 SGHRS and CDR2 YFSETQ.

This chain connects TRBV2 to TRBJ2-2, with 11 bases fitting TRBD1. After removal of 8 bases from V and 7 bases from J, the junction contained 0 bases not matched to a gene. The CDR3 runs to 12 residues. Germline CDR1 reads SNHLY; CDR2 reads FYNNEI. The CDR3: CASGTGGGELFF. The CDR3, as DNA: TGTGCCAGCGGGACAGGGGGCGGGGAGCTGTTTTTT.

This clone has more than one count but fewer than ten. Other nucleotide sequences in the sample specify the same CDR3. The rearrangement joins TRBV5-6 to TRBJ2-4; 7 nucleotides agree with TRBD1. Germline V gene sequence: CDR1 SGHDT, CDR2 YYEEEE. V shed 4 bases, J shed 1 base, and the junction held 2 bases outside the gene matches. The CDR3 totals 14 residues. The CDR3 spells CASSQQGAKNIQYF. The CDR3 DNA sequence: TGTGCCAGCAGCCAACAGGGGGCCAAAAACATTCAGTACTTC.

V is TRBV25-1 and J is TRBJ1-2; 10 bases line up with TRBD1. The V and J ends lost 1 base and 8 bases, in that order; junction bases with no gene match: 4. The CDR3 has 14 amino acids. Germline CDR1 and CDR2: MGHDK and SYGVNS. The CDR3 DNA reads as TGTGCCAGCAGTGAATGGGACAGGGGTAGGGGCTACACCTTC. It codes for CASSEWDRGRGYTF.

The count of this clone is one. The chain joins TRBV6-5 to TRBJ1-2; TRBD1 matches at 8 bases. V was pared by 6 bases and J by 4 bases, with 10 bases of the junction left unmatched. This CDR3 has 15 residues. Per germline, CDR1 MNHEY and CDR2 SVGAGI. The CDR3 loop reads CASRTWTGLVYGYTF. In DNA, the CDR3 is TGTGCCAGCAGAACTTGGACAGGGTTGGTCTATGGCTACACCTTC.

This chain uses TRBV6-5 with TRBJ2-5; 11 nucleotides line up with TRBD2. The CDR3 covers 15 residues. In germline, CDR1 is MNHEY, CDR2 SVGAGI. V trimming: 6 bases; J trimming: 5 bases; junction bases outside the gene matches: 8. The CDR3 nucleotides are TGTGCCAGCAGGTTTAGCGGGGGGGCCGGGGAGACCCAGTACTTC. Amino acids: CASRFSGGAGETQYF.

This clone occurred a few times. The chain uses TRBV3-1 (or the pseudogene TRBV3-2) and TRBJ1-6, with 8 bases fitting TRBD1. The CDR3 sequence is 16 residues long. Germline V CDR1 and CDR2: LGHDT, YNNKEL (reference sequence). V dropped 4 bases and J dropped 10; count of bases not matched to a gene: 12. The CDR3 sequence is CASSRGAQGGGSPLHF. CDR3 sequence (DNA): TGTGCCAGCAGCCGTGGGGCACAGGGGGGAGGATCACCCCTCCACTTT.

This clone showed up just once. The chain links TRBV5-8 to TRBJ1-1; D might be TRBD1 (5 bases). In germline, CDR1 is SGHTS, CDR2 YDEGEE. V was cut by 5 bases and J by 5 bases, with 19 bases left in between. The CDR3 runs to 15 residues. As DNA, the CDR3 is TGTGCCAGCAGACCGACAGAGATTTGGAAAACTGAAGCTTTCTTT. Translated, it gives CASRPTEIWKTEAFF.

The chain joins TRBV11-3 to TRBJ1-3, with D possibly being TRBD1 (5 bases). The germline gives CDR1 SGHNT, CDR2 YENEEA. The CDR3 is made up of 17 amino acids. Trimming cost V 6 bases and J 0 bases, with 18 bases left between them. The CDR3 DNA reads TGTGCCAGCAGGGAGGGGTGGGGGGATTACTCTGGAAACACCATATATTTT. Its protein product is CASREGWGDYSGNTIYF.

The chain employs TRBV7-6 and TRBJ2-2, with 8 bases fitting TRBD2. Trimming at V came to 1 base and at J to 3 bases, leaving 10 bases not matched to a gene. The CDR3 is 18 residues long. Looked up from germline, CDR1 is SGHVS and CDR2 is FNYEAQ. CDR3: CASSLDRGGGPYTGELFF. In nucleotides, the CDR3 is TGTGCCAGCAGCTTAGACCGCGGCGGGGGGCCTTACACCGGGGAGCTGTTTTTT. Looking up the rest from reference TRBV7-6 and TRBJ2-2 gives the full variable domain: GAGVSQSPRYKVTKRGQDVALRCDPISGHVSLYWYRQALGQGPEFLTYFNYEAQQDKSGLPNDRFSAERPEGSISTLTIQRTEQRDSAMYRCASSLDRGGGPYTGELFFGEGSRLTVL.

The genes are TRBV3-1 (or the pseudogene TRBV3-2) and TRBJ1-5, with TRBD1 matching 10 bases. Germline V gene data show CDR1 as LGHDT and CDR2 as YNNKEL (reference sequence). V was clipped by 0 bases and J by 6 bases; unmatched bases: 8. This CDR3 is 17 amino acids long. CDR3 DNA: TGTGCCAGCAGCCAAGATCTCGGGACAGGGGTACTTCAGCCCCAGCATTTT. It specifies CASSQDLGTGVLQPQHF.

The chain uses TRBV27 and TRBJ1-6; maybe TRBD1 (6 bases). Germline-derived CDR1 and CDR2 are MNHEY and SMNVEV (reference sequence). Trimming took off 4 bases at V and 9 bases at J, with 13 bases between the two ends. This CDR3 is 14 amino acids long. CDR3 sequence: CASSYRDGSSPLHF. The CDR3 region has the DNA TGTGCCAGCAGTTACAGGGATGGAAGTTCACCCCTCCACTTT.

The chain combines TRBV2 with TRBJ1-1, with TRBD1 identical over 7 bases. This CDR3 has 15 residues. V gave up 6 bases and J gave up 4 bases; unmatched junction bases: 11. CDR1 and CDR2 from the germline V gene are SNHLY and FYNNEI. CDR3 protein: CASSPLSGQSTEAFF. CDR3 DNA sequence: TGTGCCAGCAGCCCCTTATCGGGACAGTCCACTGAAGCTTTCTTT.

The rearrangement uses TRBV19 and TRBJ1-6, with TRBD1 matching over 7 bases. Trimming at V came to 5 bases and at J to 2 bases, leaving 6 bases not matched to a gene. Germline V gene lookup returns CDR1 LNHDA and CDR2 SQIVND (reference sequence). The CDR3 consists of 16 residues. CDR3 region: CASSGQVGPYNSPLHF. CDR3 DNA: TGTGCCAGTAGTGGACAGGTTGGACCCTATAATTCACCCCTCCACTTT.

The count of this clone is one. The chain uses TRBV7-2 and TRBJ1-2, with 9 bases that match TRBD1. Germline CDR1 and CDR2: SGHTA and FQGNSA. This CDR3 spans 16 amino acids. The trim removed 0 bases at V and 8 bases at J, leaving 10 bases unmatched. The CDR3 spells CASSLAYGTGRSGYTF. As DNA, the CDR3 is TGTGCCAGCAGCTTAGCTTATGGGACAGGGAGAAGCGGCTACACCTTC. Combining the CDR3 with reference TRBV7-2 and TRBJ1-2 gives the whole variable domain GAGVSQSPSNKVTEKGKDVELRCDPISGHTALYWYRQSLGQGLEFLIYFQGNSAPDKSGLPSDRFSAERTGGSVSTLTIQRTQQEDSAVYLCASSLAYGTGRSGYTFGSGTRLTVV.

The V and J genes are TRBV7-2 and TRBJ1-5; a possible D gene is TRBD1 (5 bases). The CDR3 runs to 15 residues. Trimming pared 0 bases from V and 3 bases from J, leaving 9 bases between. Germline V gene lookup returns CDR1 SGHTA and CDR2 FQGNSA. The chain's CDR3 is CASSLAGRDNQPQHF. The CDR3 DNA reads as TGTGCCAGCAGCTTAGCCGGCAGGGACAATCAGCCCCAGCATTTT. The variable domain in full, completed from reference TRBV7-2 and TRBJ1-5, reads GAGVSQSPSNKVTEKGKDVELRCDPISGHTALYWYRQSLGQGLEFLIYFQGNSAPDKSGLPSDRFSAERTGGSVSTLTIQRTQQEDSAVYLCASSLAGRDNQPQHFGDGTRLSIL.

CDR3 amino acids: CASQSWQGNNNEQFF. The CDR3 bases are TGTGCCAGTCAAAGCTGGCAGGGTAATAACAATGAGCAGTTCTTC. V is TRBV2 and J is TRBJ2-1, with a weak D call TRBD1 (5 bases). Germline lookup yields CDR1 SNHLY and CDR2 FYNNEI. Trimming stripped 9 bases from V and 5 bases from J, with 20 bases between. CDR3 length: 15 residues.

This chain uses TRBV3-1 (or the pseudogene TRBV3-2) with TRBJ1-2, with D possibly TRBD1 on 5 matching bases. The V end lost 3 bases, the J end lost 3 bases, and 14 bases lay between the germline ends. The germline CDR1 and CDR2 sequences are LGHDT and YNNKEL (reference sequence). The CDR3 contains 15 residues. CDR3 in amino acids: CASSQTWGPDYGYTF. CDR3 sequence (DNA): TGTGCCAGCAGCCAGACCTGGGGCCCGGACTATGGCTACACCTTC.

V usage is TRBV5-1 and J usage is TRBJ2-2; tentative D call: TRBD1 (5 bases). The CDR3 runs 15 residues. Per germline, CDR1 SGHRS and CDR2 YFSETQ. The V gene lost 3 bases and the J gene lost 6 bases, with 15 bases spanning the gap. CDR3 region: CASSWTAGIAGELFF. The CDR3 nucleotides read TGCGCCAGCAGCTGGACCGCAGGGATAGCCGGGGAGCTGTTTTTT.

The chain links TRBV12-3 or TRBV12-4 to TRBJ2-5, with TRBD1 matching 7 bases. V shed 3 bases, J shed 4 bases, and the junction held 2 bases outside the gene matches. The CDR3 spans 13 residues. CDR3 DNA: TGTGCCAGCAGTTTCAACAGGGGAGAGACCCAGTACTTC. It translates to CASSFNRGETQYF.

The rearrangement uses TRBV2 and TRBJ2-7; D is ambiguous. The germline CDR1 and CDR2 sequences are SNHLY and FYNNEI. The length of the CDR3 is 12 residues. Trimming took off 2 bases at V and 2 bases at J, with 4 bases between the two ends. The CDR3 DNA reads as TGTGCCAGCAGTGAACGTACCTACGAGCAGTACGTC. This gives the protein CASSERTYEQYV.

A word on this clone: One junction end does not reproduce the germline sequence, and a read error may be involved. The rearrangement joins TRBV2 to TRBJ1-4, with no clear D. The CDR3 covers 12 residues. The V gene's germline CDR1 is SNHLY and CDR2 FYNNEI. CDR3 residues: CASSEAPGHKTF. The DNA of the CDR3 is TGTGCCAGCAGTGAAGCCCCGGGTCACAAGACTTTT.

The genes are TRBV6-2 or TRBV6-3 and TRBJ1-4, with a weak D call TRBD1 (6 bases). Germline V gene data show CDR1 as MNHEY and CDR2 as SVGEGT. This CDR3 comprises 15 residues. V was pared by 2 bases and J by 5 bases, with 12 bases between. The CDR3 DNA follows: TGTGCCAGCAGTTACGGACAGACCCAAAATGAAAAACTGTTTTTT. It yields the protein CASSYGQTQNEKLFF.

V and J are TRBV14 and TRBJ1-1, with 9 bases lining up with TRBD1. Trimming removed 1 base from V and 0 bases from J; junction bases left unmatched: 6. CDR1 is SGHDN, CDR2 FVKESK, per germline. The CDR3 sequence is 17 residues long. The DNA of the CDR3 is TGTGCCAGCAGCCAAGCACAGGGGGCCCCTATGAACACTGAAGCTTTCTTT. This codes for CASSQAQGAPMNTEAFF.

Here the CDR3 reads CASSVTGEATEAFF. The CDR3, as DNA: TGTGCCAGCAGCGTAACGGGAGAGGCCACTGAAGCTTTCTTT. This rearrangement joins TRBV9 to TRBJ1-1; the D is unclear. Looked up from germline, CDR1 is SGDLS and CDR2 is YYNGEE. V lost 1 base to trimming and J lost 4 bases, with 11 bases between them. This CDR3 is built from 14 residues.

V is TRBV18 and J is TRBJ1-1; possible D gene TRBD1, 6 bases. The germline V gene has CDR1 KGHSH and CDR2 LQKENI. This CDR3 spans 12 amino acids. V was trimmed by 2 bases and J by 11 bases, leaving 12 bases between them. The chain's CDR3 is CASSPVAGDAFF. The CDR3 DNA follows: TGTGCCAGCTCACCAGTGGCAGGGGACGCTTTCTTT.